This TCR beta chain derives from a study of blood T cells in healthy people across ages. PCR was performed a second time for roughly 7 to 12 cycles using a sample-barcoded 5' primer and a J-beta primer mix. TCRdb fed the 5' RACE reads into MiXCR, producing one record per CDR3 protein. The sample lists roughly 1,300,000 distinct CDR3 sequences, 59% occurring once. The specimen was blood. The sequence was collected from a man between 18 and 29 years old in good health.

This CDR3 reads CASSQGTARAYEQYF. The CDR3 DNA reads TGCGCCAGCAGCCAAGGGACAGCTCGGGCATACGAGCAGTACTTC. The rearrangement joins TRBV4-3 to TRBJ2-7, with D possibly TRBD1 on 6 matching bases. This CDR3 comprises 15 residues. Germline values: CDR1 LGHNA, CDR2 YSLEER. V lost 1 base to trimming and J lost 4 bases, with 14 bases between them.